These T cell receptor beta chains were read from a single sample in a study of PD-1 blockade in classical Hodgkin lymphoma. Method: immunoSEQ multiplex PCR; TCRdb's copy keeps in-frame clones and lacks some. The sample has roughly 40,000 clones, more than 75% seen once. This sample comprised peripheral blood mononuclear cells (PBMCs), obtained at baseline. These receptors came from a human donor with classical Hodgkin lymphoma. Each CDR3 is given with its conserved first and last residue. D genes are given only for firm matches. Size is stated for part of the rows, as once, few or many counts, or as a class when the clone is expanded.

v_gene	d_gene	abundance	j_gene	CDR3nt	CDR3aa
TRBV5-5	.	.	TRBJ2-5	TGTGCCAGCAGCTTGTGGACAGACCCTGGAGAGACCCAGTACTTC	CASSLWTDPGETQYF
TRBV19	TRBD2	.	TRBJ2-3	TGTGCCAGTAGTATAGATATGCTAGCGGGCGCCCGCACAGATACGCAGTATTTT	CASSIDMLAGARTDTQYF
TRBV6-5	.	.	TRBJ2-1	TGTGCCAGCAGTACCGAAGGGGCCACGAGTAATGAGCAGTTCTTC	CASSTEGATSNEQFF
TRBV18	.	few	TRBJ2-3	TGTGCCAGCTCACACGGACTCTTGGTTACGCAGTATTTT	CASSHGLLVTQYF
TRBV9	TRBD1	.	TRBJ1-5	TGTGCCAGCAGCCTGACAGGGGAATACAATCAGCCCCAGCATTTT	CASSLTGEYNQPQHF
TRBV7-2	TRBD1	once	TRBJ1-4	TGTGCCAGCCGGCAGGGGGCAGGGGAAAAACTGTTTTTT	CASRQGAGEKLFF
TRBV21-1	.	.	TRBJ1-5	TGTGCCAGCAGCAAAAAAGGCCGGGGGCGATACAATCAGCCCCAGCATTTT	CASSKKGRGRYNQPQHF
TRBV27	.	.	TRBJ2-3	TGTGCCAGCAGTTCGGCGGGATGGGGCACAGATACGCAGTATTTT	CASSSAGWGTDTQYF
TRBV6-1	TRBD1	.	TRBJ2-5	TGTGCCAGCAGTGATTTGGGACAGGGTCCGAAAGACTTC	CASSDLGQGPKDF
TRBV7-6	.	.	TRBJ1-5	TGTGCCAGCAGCTTTGCGGCGGATCAGCCCCAGCATTTT	CASSFAADQPQHF
TRBV7-3	TRBD1	once	TRBJ2-5	TGTGCCAGCAGTCCCCGTCCAGGGGGACAAGAGACCCAGTACTTC	CASSPRPGGQETQYF
TRBV10-3	TRBD1	.	TRBJ1-5	TGTGCCATCAGGGGACAGATAAATCAGCCCCAGCATTTT	CAIRGQINQPQHF
TRBV30	.	.	TRBJ1-3	TGTGCCTGGAGTGTGACCTCTGGCAGGGGAGAAGACACCATATATTTT	CAWSVTSGRGEDTIYF
TRBV7-3	.	once	TRBJ2-1	TGTGCCAGCAGCTTAGGGGGAATCTCCTACAATGAGCAGTTCTTC	CASSLGGISYNEQFF
TRBV19	.	.	TRBJ1-4	TGTGCCAGTAGTGAAGGGGGACTATGGGAAAAACTGTTTTTT	CASSEGGLWEKLFF
TRBV5-4	.	.	TRBJ2-7	TGTGCCAGCAGCTTAGGTTACAGGGACGAGCAGTACTTC	CASSLGYRDEQYF
TRBV2	.	.	TRBJ2-1	TGTGCCAGCACGGAGCCCTCTCCTTACAATGAGCAGTTCTTC	CASTEPSPYNEQFF
TRBV5-1	TRBD1	few	TRBJ1-1	TGCGCCAGCAGCTTGCGGGGACAGGAGAACACTGAAGCTTTCTTT	CASSLRGQENTEAFF
TRBV2	.	.	TRBJ1-1	TGTGCCAGCACCCCGGGGTTGAACACTGAAGCTTTCTTT	CASTPGLNTEAFF
TRBV11-2	TRBD2	.	TRBJ2-3	TGTGCCAGCAGCTGGGCCTGGAGCGGGAGTACAGATACGCAGTATTTT	CASSWAWSGSTDTQYF
TRBV30	TRBD2	.	TRBJ2-7	TGTGCCTGGACCACGGCTAGCGGGCAAACCTACGAGCAGTACTTC	CAWTTASGQTYEQYF
TRBV28	.	.	TRBJ2-7	TGTGCCAGCAGTTGGGACACCTCCTACGAGCAGTACTTC	CASSWDTSYEQYF
TRBV19	.	.	TRBJ2-3	TGTGCCAGTAGTATGACCCTGGGGCAGGTGTTCACAGATACGCAGTATTTT	CASSMTLGQVFTDTQYF
TRBV5-1	.	.	TRBJ1-2	TGCGCCAGCAGCTTGGTGACAGGCCCAGCTAACTATGGCTACACCTTC	CASSLVTGPANYGYTF
TRBV5-1	.	.	TRBJ2-5	TGCGCCAGCAGCCTAGGACTAACCTACCAAGAGACCCAGTACTTC	CASSLGLTYQETQYF
TRBV7-9	.	.	TRBJ1-2	TGTGCCAGCAGCCCCACGGGTAACTATGGCTACACCTTC	CASSPTGNYGYTF
TRBV7-9	TRBD2	few	TRBJ2-7	TGTGCCAGCAGCAGGGGACTAGCGGAGGGCTACGAGCAGTACTTC	CASSRGLAEGYEQYF
TRBV6-1	.	.	TRBJ2-1	TGTGCCAGCAGTGAAAGGGGGGGGCGGGCCAAGCAGTTCTTC	CASSERGGRAKQFF
TRBV19	.	.	TRBJ1-2	TGTGCCAGTAGCGTGGACAGTAACTATGGCTACACCTTC	CASSVDSNYGYTF
TRBV7-8	.	.	TRBJ2-4	TGTGCCAGCAGCGAAAGTCCGCAAGCCAAAAACATTCAGTACTTC	CASSESPQAKNIQYF
TRBV7-3	TRBD1	.	TRBJ1-2	TGTGCCAGCAGCTCCCTCCCGGGACAGGGCTACACCTTC	CASSSLPGQGYTF
TRBV5-1	.	.	TRBJ1-4	TGCGCCAGCAGCTTTACAGGGTCGGGCGCTGAAAAACTGTTTTTT	CASSFTGSGAEKLFF
TRBV5-1	TRBD1	.	TRBJ1-3	TGCGCCAGCAGCTTGGCGGGACAGGGGGCGAGAACGACTGGAAACACCATATATTTT	CASSLAGQGARTTGNTIYF
TRBV7-2	.	.	TRBJ2-1	TGTGCCAGCAGCTTAGACAGGGACTTCTACAATGAGCAGTTCTTC	CASSLDRDFYNEQFF
TRBV7-9	.	.	TRBJ1-1	TGTGCCAGCAGCTCGGACTGGCGGGCTTTCTTT	CASSSDWRAFF
TRBV19	TRBD1	.	TRBJ1-5	TGTGCCAGTAGACAGGGGAATCAGCCCCAGCATTTT	CASRQGNQPQHF
TRBV6-5	.	.	TRBJ2-7	TGTGCCAGCAGTTCTATAACGGGACACCGCTACGAGCAGTACTTC	CASSSITGHRYEQYF
TRBV18	.	.	TRBJ1-3	TGTGCCAGCTCACCAGTGGGAGTGGCTGGAAACACCATATATTTT	CASSPVGVAGNTIYF
TRBV6-6	TRBD2	.	TRBJ2-2	TGTGCCAGCAGTTACCCTAGCGGGAGGAACACCGGGGAGCTGTTTTTT	CASSYPSGRNTGELFF
TRBV2	.	.	TRBJ1-2	TGTGCCAGCAGTAATTATGTTGGGGGAAATGGCTACACCTTC	CASSNYVGGNGYTF
TRBV5-1	.	.	TRBJ1-5	TGCGCCAGCAGCCCGGATGGGGGCAGGCAGCCCCAGCATTTT	CASSPDGGRQPQHF
TRBV7-9	.	few	TRBJ1-2	TGTGCCAGCAGCTTAGCACAGGGCCCCCACTATGGCTACACCTTC	CASSLAQGPHYGYTF
TRBV20-1	.	.	TRBJ1-4	TGCAGTGCTAGAGGGGTGGAAAAACTGTTTTTT	CSARGVEKLFF
TRBV2	.	.	TRBJ1-2	TGTGCCAGCAGTCCCTGGGGAGGGGATACCTATGGCTACACCTTC	CASSPWGGDTYGYTF
TRBV5-4	TRBD1	.	TRBJ2-5	TGTGCCAGCAGCCGCGGGACAGGGCCCAAGTACCAAGAGACCCAGTACTTC	CASSRGTGPKYQETQYF
TRBV28	TRBD1	.	TRBJ1-5	TGTGCCAGCAGTTTAAAGGGGTTTCGACAGGGGAGACAGCCCCAGCATTTT	CASSLKGFRQGRQPQHF
TRBV13	.	.	TRBJ1-1	TGTGCCAGCAGCGGAAGTGGAGCGGTGGGAGCTTTCTTT	CASSGSGAVGAFF
TRBV6-5	.	.	TRBJ2-7	TGTGCCAGCAGCTTGGTGGGACGGCACTACGAGCAGTACTTC	CASSLVGRHYEQYF
TRBV11-3	TRBD1	.	TRBJ2-1	TGTGCCAGCAGCTCGGGACAGTACAATGAGCAGTTCTTC	CASSSGQYNEQFF
TRBV6-4	.	.	TRBJ1-2	TGTGCCAGCAGTGAAGAAGAGGGGGGCGGCTACACCTTC	CASSEEEGGGYTF
TRBV28	.	.	TRBJ1-1	TGTGCCAGCAGTTTGAGCTCTTTCATGAACACTGAAGCTTTCTTT	CASSLSSFMNTEAFF
TRBV29-1	.	once	TRBJ2-7	TGCAGCGGTATTGCAGGGCCCCCCTACGAGCAGTACTTC	CSGIAGPPYEQYF
TRBV5-5	TRBD1	.	TRBJ1-3	TGTGCCAGCAGCTTGGTGGCAGGGGGCACAAACTCTGGAAACACCATATATTTT	CASSLVAGGTNSGNTIYF
TRBV9	TRBD2	.	TRBJ2-1	TGTGCCAGCAGCGCCGGGACTACGGCCGGTGAGCAGTTCTTC	CASSAGTTAGEQFF
TRBV28	TRBD1	.	TRBJ1-1	TGTGCCAGCAGAAACAGGGGGAGGGACACTGAAGCTTTCTTT	CASRNRGRDTEAFF
TRBV27	TRBD1	.	TRBJ2-7	TGTGCCAGCAGCGATCCGGGACAGAGCTACGAGCAGTACTTC	CASSDPGQSYEQYF
TRBV5-4	.	.	TRBJ1-4	TGTGCCAGCAGCATCGACTCCTCAAAACTGTTTTTT	CASSIDSSKLFF